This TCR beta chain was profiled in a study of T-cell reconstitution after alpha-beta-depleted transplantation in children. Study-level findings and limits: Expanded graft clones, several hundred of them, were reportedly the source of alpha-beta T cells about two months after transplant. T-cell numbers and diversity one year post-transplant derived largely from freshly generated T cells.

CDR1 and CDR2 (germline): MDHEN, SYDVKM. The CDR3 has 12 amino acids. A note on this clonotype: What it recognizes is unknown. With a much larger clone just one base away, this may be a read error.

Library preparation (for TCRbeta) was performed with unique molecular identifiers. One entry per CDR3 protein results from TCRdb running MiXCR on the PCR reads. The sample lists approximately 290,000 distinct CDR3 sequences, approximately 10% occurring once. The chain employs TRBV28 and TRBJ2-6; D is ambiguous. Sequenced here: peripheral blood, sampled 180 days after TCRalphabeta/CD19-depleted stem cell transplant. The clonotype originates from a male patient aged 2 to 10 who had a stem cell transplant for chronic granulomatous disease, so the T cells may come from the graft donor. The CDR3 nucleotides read TGTGCCAGCAGCTACGGACCCAAAGTCCTGACTTTC. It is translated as CASSYGPKVLTF.